This entry concerns a single T cell receptor (beta chain). As yet, its antigen is unknown. CDR1 is LNHDA, CDR2 SQIVND, per germline (reference sequence). The CDR3 has 15 residues. Trimming took 3 bases from V and 4 from J, leaving 12 bases between them. The data stem from a study of T cell responses to AZD1222 COVID-19 vaccine. Some clones are missing from TCRdb's copy, which holds only in-frame ones; the method was immunoSEQ multiplex PCR. The repertoire holds 150,000 to 200,000 clones, with 70% to 90% as singletons. Findings and caveats of the study: Across spike, vaccine-associated CD4 TCRs were found, dominant at 160-218 and 743-854. Clonal diversity may have been underestimated, and the donors were mostly white British, with more females than males.

The receptor was isolated from an adult who received the AZD1222 COVID-19 vaccine. The material was peripheral blood, obtained 28 days after the second AZD1222 dose. V usage is TRBV19 and J usage is TRBJ2-2; D possibly corresponds to TRBD2 (7 bases). The CDR3 reads CASSMAGASTGELFF. The DNA for the CDR3 is TGTGCCAGTAGTATGGCGGGGGCGAGCACCGGGGAGCTGTTTTTT.